A selection of T cell receptor beta chains follows, all from one sample in a study of cytotoxic CD8 clonotypes in ibrutinib-treated CLL. Some clones are missing from TCRdb's copy, which holds only in-frame ones; the method was immunoSEQ multiplex PCR. The data contain some 310,000 clones, almost 80% of them singletons. The sequences come from PBMCs, collected before ibrutinib treatment. These receptors came from a human donor with chronic lymphocytic leukemia. Both conserved end residues are part of each CDR3. Fields, in order: J gene, V gene, clone size, D gene, CDR3 DNA, CDR3 protein. A D gene is named only where the DNA matches it firmly. The size of a clone is reported for some rows only, either as once, few or many, or as a class for expanded clones.

j_call: TRBJ1-2; v_call: TRBV7-2; clone_size: .; d_call: .; cdr3_nt: TGTGCCAGCAGTTCCAGGGTTTTAGGCTACACCTTC; cdr3_aa: CASSSRVLGYTF
j_call: TRBJ2-1; v_call: TRBV4-3; clone_size: .; d_call: .; cdr3_nt: TGCGCCAGCAGCCAGGGACTCATGAGCTCCTACAATGAGCAGTTCTTC; cdr3_aa: CASSQGLMSSYNEQFF
j_call: TRBJ2-2; v_call: TRBV7-9; clone_size: .; d_call: .; cdr3_nt: TGTGCCAGCAGCTTAGCCCTTAGGGGGTCCGGGGAGCTGTTTTTT; cdr3_aa: CASSLALRGSGELFF
j_call: TRBJ2-1; v_call: TRBV7-9; clone_size: few; d_call: TRBD2; cdr3_nt: TGTGCCAGCAGCTTAGTTAGCGGGGGTCCGGATGAGCAGTTCTTC; cdr3_aa: CASSLVSGGPDEQFF
j_call: TRBJ2-7; v_call: TRBV18; clone_size: .; d_call: .; cdr3_nt: TGTGCCAGCTCACGAAACCGGGACAACTACGAGCAGTACTTC; cdr3_aa: CASSRNRDNYEQYF
j_call: TRBJ1-4; v_call: TRBV5-5; clone_size: few; d_call: TRBD1; cdr3_nt: TGTGCCAGCAGCTTCACGACAGGGGTTTACGAAAAACTGTTTTTT; cdr3_aa: CASSFTTGVYEKLFF
j_call: TRBJ2-3; v_call: TRBV7-2; clone_size: .; d_call: TRBD2; cdr3_nt: TGTGCCAGCAGCTCGAGCGGGAGGACCACAGATACGCAGTATTTT; cdr3_aa: CASSSSGRTTDTQYF
j_call: TRBJ1-2; v_call: TRBV5-6; clone_size: .; d_call: .; cdr3_nt: TGTGCCAGCAGCTTGGAGGTCGGGCGACGAGGAGGCTACACCTTC; cdr3_aa: CASSLEVGRRGGYTF
j_call: TRBJ1-1; v_call: TRBV9; clone_size: .; d_call: TRBD1; cdr3_nt: TGTGCCAGCAGCGCACTAACCCAGGGGGGAGCTTTCTTT; cdr3_aa: CASSALTQGGAFF
j_call: TRBJ1-2; v_call: TRBV5-4; clone_size: few; d_call: .; cdr3_nt: TGTGCCAGCAGCGTGGGGGCAGGCACCGGCTACACCTTC; cdr3_aa: CASSVGAGTGYTF
j_call: TRBJ2-5; v_call: TRBV30; clone_size: once; d_call: TRBD1; cdr3_nt: TGTGCCTGGAGCGGGACAGGGGTAATAGAGACCCAGTACTTC; cdr3_aa: CAWSGTGVIETQYF
j_call: TRBJ2-7; v_call: TRBV9; clone_size: .; d_call: .; cdr3_nt: TGTGCCAGCAGCGTAGCCGGGACAATTAACTACGAGCAGTACTTC; cdr3_aa: CASSVAGTINYEQYF
j_call: TRBJ2-5; v_call: TRBV5-1; clone_size: .; d_call: TRBD2; cdr3_nt: TGCGCCAGCAGCCTAGGACTAGCGGGAGGAAACCAAGAGACCCAGTACTTC; cdr3_aa: CASSLGLAGGNQETQYF
j_call: TRBJ2-2; v_call: TRBV9; clone_size: .; d_call: TRBD1; cdr3_nt: TGTGCCAGCAGCGTAAGGACAGGGGCGCCCACCGGGGAGCTGTTTTTT; cdr3_aa: CASSVRTGAPTGELFF
j_call: TRBJ1-1; v_call: TRBV7-9; clone_size: .; d_call: .; cdr3_nt: TGTGCCAGCAGCTTGGCCGGGGGGAACACTGAAGCTTTCTTT; cdr3_aa: CASSLAGGNTEAFF
j_call: TRBJ1-1; v_call: TRBV27; clone_size: .; d_call: .; cdr3_nt: TGTGCCAGCAGTTGGCGGGGGCGCGAAGGGGCTTTCTTT; cdr3_aa: CASSWRGREGAFF
j_call: TRBJ2-7; v_call: TRBV5-1; clone_size: .; d_call: TRBD2; cdr3_nt: TGCGCCAGCAGCTTGGGGGCGGGAGGGAGAATTTACGAGCAGTACTTC; cdr3_aa: CASSLGAGGRIYEQYF
j_call: TRBJ1-3; v_call: TRBV7-6; clone_size: .; d_call: .; cdr3_nt: TGTGCCAGCAGCTTAGGTCCTCCTGGAAACACCATATATTTT; cdr3_aa: CASSLGPPGNTIYF
j_call: TRBJ2-7; v_call: TRBV4-3; clone_size: .; d_call: TRBD2; cdr3_nt: TGCGCCAGCAGCCCTGGAGGACGGGGGGAGGGCCGCCGGGAGCAGTACTTC; cdr3_aa: CASSPGGRGEGRREQYF
j_call: TRBJ2-7; v_call: TRBV30; clone_size: .; d_call: .; cdr3_nt: TGTGCCTGGAGTGAACTAGTGGGCGGAGCCGAGCAGTACTTC; cdr3_aa: CAWSELVGGAEQYF
j_call: TRBJ2-3; v_call: TRBV29-1; clone_size: .; d_call: TRBD2; cdr3_nt: TGCAGCGTTGATCTAGCGGCTGACACAGATACGCAGTATTTT; cdr3_aa: CSVDLAADTDTQYF
j_call: TRBJ2-3; v_call: TRBV4-2; clone_size: .; d_call: .; cdr3_nt: TGTGCCAGCAGCTCCTATTCACGGGGCGGAGTCACAGATACGCAGTATTTT; cdr3_aa: CASSSYSRGGVTDTQYF
j_call: TRBJ2-2; v_call: TRBV19; clone_size: few; d_call: .; cdr3_nt: TGTGCCAGTAGTTCACGGGTTACCGGGGAGCTGTTTTTT; cdr3_aa: CASSSRVTGELFF